The 8 T cell receptor beta chains presented below share a single source sample, sequenced in a study of blood T cell repertoires in COVID-19 (dated by TCRdb to the early 2020s). The library was obtained by the immunoSEQ multiplex PCR assay. TCRdb stores this immuneACCESS table with in-frame sequences only. Part of the clones is absent; in the studies checked, under half of the shortfall reflects unresolved V genes, and no reason is known for the rest. The sample yields about 160,000 clones; approximately 82% were counted once. The ten largest clonotypes hold 15% to 20% of the sample. The sequenced sample consisted of PBMCs or T cells enriched from blood (not recorded which). All receptors come from a man in his 60s who had recovered from COVID-19.

CDR3 in amino acids: CASAPLGKGDSDTQYF. The CDR3 bases are TGCGCCAGCGCCCCGCTAGGGAAAGGGGACTCAGATACGCAGTATTTT. The J gene is TRBJ2-3, the V gene TRBV10-1, with D possibly TRBD2 on 6 matching bases. Deletions cut 8 bases from V and 4 bases from J, with 22 bases between. CDR1 and CDR2 (germline): WNHNN, SYGVQD (reference sequence). This CDR3 is 16 amino acids long.

This clone turned up a few times. V usage is TRBV9 and J usage is TRBJ2-1, with 12 nucleotides matching TRBD2. J was trimmed by 7 bases and V by 5 bases; bases with no gene match: 7. The CDR3 has 15 residues. Germline values: CDR1 SGDLS, CDR2 YYNGEE. The CDR3 DNA reads as TGTGCCAGCAGTTCCTCTAGCGGGAGGGGGAATGAGCAGTTCTTC. Amino acids: CASSSSSGRGNEQFF.

The chain combines TRBV3-1 (or the pseudogene TRBV3-2) with TRBJ1-4; 8 bases align to TRBD1. The CDR3 runs 17 residues. Germline-derived CDR1 and CDR2 are LGHDT and YNNKEL (reference sequence). V gave up 1 base and J gave up 3 bases; unmatched junction bases: 7. CDR3 in amino acids: CASSQGKPDRANEKLFF. CDR3 in DNA: TGTGCCAGCAGCCAAGGAAAACCGGACAGGGCTAATGAAAAACTGTTTTTT.

The gene calls are TRBV18 and TRBJ1-1, with 7 bases fitting TRBD1. This CDR3 is built from 15 residues. V gave up 3 bases and J gave up 2 bases; unmatched junction bases: 6. CDR1 and CDR2 (germline): KGHSH, LQKENI. The CDR3 DNA is TGTGCCAGCTCACCTCTCGGACAGGCCAACACTGAAGCTTTCTTT. Amino acids: CASSPLGQANTEAFF.

The CDR3 region is CASRTLLAGASDTQYF. The CDR3 bases are TGTGCCAGCAGGACTCTTCTAGCGGGAGCGTCAGATACGCAGTATTTT. This sequence joins TRBV2 and TRBJ2-3; 10 bases map to TRBD2. This CDR3 comprises 16 residues. Trimming took 6 bases from V and 4 from J; bases not matched to a gene: 10. Germline CDR1 is SNHLY and CDR2 is FYNNEI.

This clone was observed once. V and J are TRBV28 and TRBJ2-7; weak D call: TRBD1 (7 bases). V lost 3 bases and J lost 0, with 21 bases in between. Germline V gene lookup returns CDR1 MDHEN and CDR2 SYDVKM. The CDR3 extends over 18 amino acids. The CDR3 protein is CASSLGLRDRKFSYEQYF. Here the CDR3 DNA reads TGTGCCAGCAGTTTGGGACTTAGGGACAGAAAGTTCTCCTACGAGCAGTACTTC.

The rearrangement uses TRBV28 and TRBJ2-1; 11 positions match TRBD1. J was trimmed by 7 bases and V by 11 bases; bases with no gene match: 7. This CDR3 contains 13 residues. CDR1 MDHEN and CDR2 SYDVKM come from the germline V gene. CDR3 nucleotides: TGTGCCGGAGGACAGGGGGCGTTAAATGAGCAGTTCTTC. Its protein product is CAGGQGALNEQFF.

The V gene is TRBV5-1, the J gene TRBJ1-5; 9 positions match TRBD1. This CDR3 is built from 15 residues. In germline, CDR1 is SGHRS, CDR2 YFSETQ. J lost 5 bases, V lost 4 bases, and 7 bases had no gene match. CDR3 in DNA: TGCGCCAGCAGCGTCGGGACAGGGACCGATCAGCCCCAGCATTTT. Amino acid sequence: CASSVGTGTDQPQHF.